Presented here are 18 T cell receptor beta chains from one specimen sequenced in a study of blood T cell repertoires in COVID-19. Sequencing was performed with immunoSEQ multiplex PCR; in TCRdb, only in-frame clones are kept and a portion is missing. The sample lists about 84,000 clones, around four fifths occurring once. The sequenced material came from peripheral blood. All receptors come from a man at least 80 years old with active or convalescent COVID-19.

This clone has only one observation. The chain has TRBV28 and TRBJ2-1; TRBD2 aligns across 7 bases. V trimming: 4 bases; J trimming: 0 bases; junction bases outside the gene matches: 9. The CDR3 is 17 residues long. Per the germline V gene, CDR1 is MDHEN and CDR2 is SYDVKM. The DNA of the CDR3 is TGTGCCAGCAGTTCTCTGAAGCGGGGTAGCTCCTACAATGAGCAGTTCTTC. This codes for CASSSLKRGSSYNEQFF. Full variable domain (missing parts from reference TRBV28 and TRBJ2-1): DVKVTQSSRYLVKRTGEKVFLECVQDMDHENMFWYRQDPGLGLRLIYFSYDVKMKEKGDIPEGYSVSREKKERFSLILESASTNQTSMYLCASSSLKRGSSYNEQFFGPGTRLTVL.

The rearrangement links TRBV6-5 to TRBJ2-3; tentatively, D is TRBD2 (5 bases). Germline V gene lookup returns CDR1 MNHEY and CDR2 SVGAGI. Trimming took off 2 bases at V and 0 bases at J, with 9 bases between the two ends. This CDR3 has 15 amino acids. The CDR3 reads CASSYRGGSTDTQYF. In nucleotides, the CDR3 is TGTGCCAGCAGTTACCGAGGCGGGAGCACAGATACGCAGTATTTT.

V and J are TRBV18 and TRBJ2-5; D may be TRBD1 (6 bases). CDR1 is KGHSH, CDR2 LQKENI, per germline. V lost 3 bases and J lost 2, with 13 bases in between. This CDR3 has 15 amino acids. The CDR3, as DNA: TGTGCCAGCTCACCTAAACAGGGCTTACAAGAGACCCAGTACTTC. Amino acid sequence: CASSPKQGLQETQYF.

The chain carries TRBV19 and TRBJ1-5; the match to TRBD1 covers 7 bases. The V and J ends lost 3 bases and 3 bases, in that order; junction bases with no gene match: 5. The CDR3 contains 15 residues. Looked up from germline, CDR1 is LNHDA and CDR2 is SQIVND (reference sequence). CDR3 nucleotide sequence: TGTGCCAGTAGTATGGGTCAGGGGGTCAATCAGCCCCAGCATTTT. Protein: CASSMGQGVNQPQHF.

This chain connects TRBV28 to TRBJ1-2; D remains ambiguous. Trimming took off 5 bases at V and 7 bases at J, with 14 bases between the two ends. This CDR3 contains 13 residues. Germline assignment: CDR1 MDHEN and CDR2 SYDVKM. CDR3 in DNA: TGTGCCAGCAGTGAGCTATTGACGGGTGGCTACACCTTC. Translation gives CASSELLTGGYTF.

The chain has TRBV30 and TRBJ1-5; perhaps TRBD1 as D (6 bases). The V gene lost 2 bases and the J gene lost 1 base, with 9 bases spanning the gap. This CDR3 has 14 residues. Germline-derived CDR1 and CDR2 are GTSNPN and SVGIG (reference sequence). The CDR3 nucleotides read TGTGCCTGGAGTAGGGACACCAGCAATCAGCCCCAGCATTTT. It specifies CAWSRDTSNQPQHF.

CDR3: CASSLNILSGNTIYF. CDR3 nucleotide sequence: TGTGCCAGCTCACTTAACATTCTGTCTGGAAACACCATATATTTT. V gene TRBV18 combines with J gene TRBJ1-3; D is ambiguous. Trimming cost V 4 bases and J 1 base, with 11 bases left between them. The V gene's germline CDR1 is KGHSH and CDR2 LQKENI. The CDR3 contains 15 residues.

The V gene is TRBV5-8, the J gene TRBJ1-6; D gene unclear. Germline CDR1 is SGHTS and CDR2 is YDEGEE. Trimming removed 1 base at V and 0 bases at J, with 5 bases between. The length of the CDR3 is 15 residues. CDR3 nucleotides: TGTGCCAGCAGCTTGCGTAGCTCCTATAATTCACCCCTCCACTTT. Translated: CASSLRSSYNSPLHF.

The J gene is TRBJ2-1, the V gene TRBV28, with 7 bases lining up with TRBD1. Looked up from germline, CDR1 is MDHEN and CDR2 is SYDVKM. This CDR3 spans 15 amino acids. With 4 bases clipped from V and 10 bases from J, the junction kept 13 bases outside the gene matches. CDR3 loop: CASSSPGQVTSEQFF. The CDR3 nucleotides are TGTGCCAGCAGTTCCCCCGGACAGGTAACGTCAGAGCAGTTCTTC.

The chain joins TRBV3-1 (or the pseudogene TRBV3-2) to TRBJ1-4, with D perhaps TRBD1 (5 bases). There are 15 residues in the CDR3. Germline values: CDR1 LGHDT, CDR2 YNNKEL (reference sequence). V was cut by 0 bases and J by 8 bases, with 13 bases left in between. CDR3 DNA: TGTGCCAGCAGCCAAGAAGGGGCAGGGTTGGAAAAACTGTTTTTT. It translates to CASSQEGAGLEKLFF.

The gene calls are TRBV11-2 and TRBJ2-5; possible D gene TRBD2, 5 bases. Trimming removed 1 base at V and 5 bases at J, with 14 bases between. Germline lookup yields CDR1 SGHAT and CDR2 FQNNGV. There are 15 residues in the CDR3. The CDR3 DNA sequence: TGTGCCAGCAGCTTAGGGTCCAGAGGGATGGAGACCCAGTACTTC. This translates into CASSLGSRGMETQYF.

The gene calls are TRBV11-2 and TRBJ2-1; D is possibly TRBD1 (7 bases). CDR1 SGHAT and CDR2 FQNNGV come from the germline V gene. Trimming pared 2 bases from V and 7 bases from J, leaving 15 bases between. The CDR3 length is 15 residues. The CDR3 here is CASSLNPTGRNEQFF. Here the CDR3 DNA reads TGTGCCAGCAGCTTAAACCCGACAGGGAGGAATGAGCAGTTCTTC.

J is TRBJ2-7 and V is TRBV4-1; 12 nucleotides match TRBD2. The V and J ends lost 2 bases and 0 bases, in that order; junction bases with no gene match: 8. The V gene's germline CDR1 is MGHRA and CDR2 YSYEKL. The CDR3 totals 18 residues. The CDR3 spells CASSQMTSGGTSSYEQYF. The CDR3 coding sequence is TGCGCCAGCAGCCAAATGACTAGCGGGGGTACGAGCTCCTACGAGCAGTACTTC.

This chain joins TRBV6-5 and TRBJ2-7, with D possibly TRBD2 on 6 matching bases. V lost 5 bases and J lost 4, with 15 bases in between. The CDR3 extends over 14 amino acids. Germline V CDR1 and CDR2: MNHEY, SVGAGI. CDR3 protein: CASSRVGGRYEQYF. For the CDR3, the DNA is TGTGCCAGCAGTCGAGTGGGGGGTCGGTACGAGCAGTACTTC.

The J gene is TRBJ1-2, the V gene TRBV18, with TRBD1 identical over 10 bases. J was trimmed by 6 bases and V by 6 bases; bases with no gene match: 4. The length of the CDR3 is 13 residues. The germline gives CDR1 KGHSH, CDR2 LQKENI. The CDR3 region is CASSDRGFDGYTF. CDR3 sequence (DNA): TGTGCCAGCTCGGACAGGGGGTTCGATGGCTACACCTTC.

The chain carries TRBV13 and TRBJ2-7; 9 positions agree with TRBD1. This CDR3 region has 14 residues. Germline values: CDR1 PRHDT, CDR2 FYEKMQ (reference sequence). Trimming took 6 bases from V and 5 from J; bases not matched to a gene: 8. In nucleotides, the CDR3 is TGTGCCAGCAGGACCGGGACAGGGCGCGACGAGCAGTACTTC. This codes for CASRTGTGRDEQYF.

The chain is built from TRBV30 and TRBJ2-3; a weak D match, TRBD2 (6 bases). V was trimmed by 4 bases and J by 2 bases, leaving 16 bases between them. Germline CDR1 GTSNPN, CDR2 SVGIG (reference sequence). This CDR3 has 15 residues. This CDR3 reads CAWNPGLGNTDTQYF. The CDR3 bases are TGTGCCTGGAACCCGGGACTCGGTAACACAGATACGCAGTATTTT. The whole variable domain, remainder taken from reference TRBV30 and TRBJ2-3, is SQTIHQWPATLVQPVGSPLSLECTVEGTSNPNLYWYRQAAGRGLQLLFYSVGIGQISSEVPQNLSASRPQDRQFILSSKKLLLSDSGFYLCAWNPGLGNTDTQYFGPGTRLTVL.

This sequence joins TRBV28 and TRBJ2-6; D might be TRBD2 (6 bases). The CDR3 has 18 residues. V was pared by 5 bases and J by 0 bases, with 17 bases between. From germline, CDR1 is MDHEN and CDR2 SYDVKM. CDR3: CASSEWGGVTSGANVLTF. CDR3 bases: TGTGCCAGCAGTGAATGGGGCGGGGTCACCTCTGGGGCCAACGTCCTGACTTTC.